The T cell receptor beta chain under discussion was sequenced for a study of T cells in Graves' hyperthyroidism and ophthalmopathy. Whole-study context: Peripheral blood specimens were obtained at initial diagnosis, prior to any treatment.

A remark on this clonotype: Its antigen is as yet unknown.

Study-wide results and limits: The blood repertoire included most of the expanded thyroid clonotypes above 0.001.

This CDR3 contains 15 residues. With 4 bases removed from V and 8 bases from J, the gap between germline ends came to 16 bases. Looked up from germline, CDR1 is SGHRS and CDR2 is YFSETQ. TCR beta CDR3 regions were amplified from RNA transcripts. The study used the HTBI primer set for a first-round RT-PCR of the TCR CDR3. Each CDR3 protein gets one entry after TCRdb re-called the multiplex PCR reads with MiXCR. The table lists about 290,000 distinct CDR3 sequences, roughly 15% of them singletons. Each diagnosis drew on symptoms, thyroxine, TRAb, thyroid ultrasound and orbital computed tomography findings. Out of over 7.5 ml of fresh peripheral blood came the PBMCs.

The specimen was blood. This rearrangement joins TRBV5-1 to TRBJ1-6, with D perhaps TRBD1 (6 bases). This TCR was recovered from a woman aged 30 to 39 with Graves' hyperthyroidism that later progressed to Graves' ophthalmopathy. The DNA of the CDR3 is TGCGCCAGCAGCGCCAAACAGGGCTTCGATTCACCCCTCCACTTT. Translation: CASSAKQGFDSPLHF.